This TCR beta chain was captured in a study of lymphopenia after photon versus proton radiotherapy. Study-wide points: Relative stability marked proton patients; photon patients lost diversity and naive cells. After the lymphocyte nadir, photon-treated repertoires showed oligoclonal expansion, especially of CD8+ Temra cells.

Sequenced by immunoSEQ multiplex PCR; TCRdb stores in-frame clones only, minus some. Of 35,000 to 50,000 clones detected, 92% appear once; the ten largest clones hold roughly 15%. Remarks on this clone: Its antigen is not known.

CDR1 and CDR2 (germline): MNHNY, SVGAGI (reference sequence). V was shortened by 8 bases and J by 4 bases, with 17 bases between the two germline ends. This CDR3 comprises 14 residues. This clonotype originated in a man in his sixties with cholangiocarcinoma. The material sequenced was peripheral blood, taken from a patient treated with photon-based radiotherapy. This rearrangement joins TRBV6-6 to TRBJ1-1; D is unclear. The CDR3 is CASEEGILGTEAFF. Written as DNA, the CDR3 is TGTGCCAGCGAGGAGGGCATCCTGGGCACTGAAGCTTTCTTT.